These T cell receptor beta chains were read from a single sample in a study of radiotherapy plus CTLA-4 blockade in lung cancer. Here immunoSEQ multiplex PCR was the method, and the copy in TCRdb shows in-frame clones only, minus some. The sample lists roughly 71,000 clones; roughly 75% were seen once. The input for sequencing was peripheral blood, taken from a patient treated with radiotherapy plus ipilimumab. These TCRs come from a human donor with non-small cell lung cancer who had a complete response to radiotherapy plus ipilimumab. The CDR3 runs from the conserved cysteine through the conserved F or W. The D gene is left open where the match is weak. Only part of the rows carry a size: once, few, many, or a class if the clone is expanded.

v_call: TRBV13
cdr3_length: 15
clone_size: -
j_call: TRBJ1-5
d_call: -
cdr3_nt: TGTGCCAGCAGCTCAAGACAGGAGGCGAGTCAGCCCCAGCATTTT
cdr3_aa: CASSSRQEASQPQHF

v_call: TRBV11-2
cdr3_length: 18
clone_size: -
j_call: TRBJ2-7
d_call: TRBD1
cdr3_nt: TGTGCCAGCAGCTTACCCCTCTTCCGGGACAGGGGCTCCTACGAGCAGTACTTC
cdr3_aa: CASSLPLFRDRGSYEQYF

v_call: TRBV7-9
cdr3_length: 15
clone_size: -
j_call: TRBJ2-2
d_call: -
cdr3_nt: TGTGCCAGCAGCTTAGGAATGTTTAGCACCGGGGAGCTGTTTTTT
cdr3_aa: CASSLGMFSTGELFF

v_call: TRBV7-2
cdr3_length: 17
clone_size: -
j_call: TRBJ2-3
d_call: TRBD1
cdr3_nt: TGTGCCAGCAGCTTAGCTTCGGGACAGGCGTACACAGATACGCAGTATTTT
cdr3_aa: CASSLASGQAYTDTQYF

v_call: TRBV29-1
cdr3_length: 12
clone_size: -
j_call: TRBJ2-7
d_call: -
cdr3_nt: TGCAGCGTTTCCAGGGGGGTCTACGAGCAGTACTTC
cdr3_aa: CSVSRGVYEQYF

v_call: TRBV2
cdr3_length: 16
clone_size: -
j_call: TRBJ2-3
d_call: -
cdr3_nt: TGTGCCAGCAGGGGAGGTGGGACAGCTAGCACAGATACGCAGTATTTT
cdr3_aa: CASRGGGTASTDTQYF

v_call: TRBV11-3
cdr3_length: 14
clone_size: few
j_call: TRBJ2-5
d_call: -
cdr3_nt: TGTGCCAGCAGCTCCATACAGGGACTAGAGACCCAGTACTTC
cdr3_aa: CASSSIQGLETQYF

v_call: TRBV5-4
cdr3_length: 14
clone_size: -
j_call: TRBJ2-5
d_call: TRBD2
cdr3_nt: TGTGCCGTCCAAAGCGGGATAATGGGAGAGACCCAGTACTTC
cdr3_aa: CAVQSGIMGETQYF

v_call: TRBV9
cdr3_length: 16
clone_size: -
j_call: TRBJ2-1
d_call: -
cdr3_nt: TGTGCCAGCAGCGTAGTCGGGACAAGAGCCTACAATGAGCAGTTCTTC
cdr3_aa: CASSVVGTRAYNEQFF

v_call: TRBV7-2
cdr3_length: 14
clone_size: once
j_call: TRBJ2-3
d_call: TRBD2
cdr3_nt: TGTGCCAGCAGCTTAGCAGCGGGAGGCGATACGCAGTATTTT
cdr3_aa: CASSLAAGGDTQYF

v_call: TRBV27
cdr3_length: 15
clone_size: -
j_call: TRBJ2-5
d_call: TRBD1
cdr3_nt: TGTGCCAGCAGTTTCCAGGGGGCCGAATGGGAGACCCAGTACTTC
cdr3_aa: CASSFQGAEWETQYF

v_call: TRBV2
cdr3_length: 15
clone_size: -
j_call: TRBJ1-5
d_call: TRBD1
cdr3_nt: TGTGCCAGCAGCGAACAGGGGTTTAGCAATCAGCCCCAGCATTTT
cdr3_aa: CASSEQGFSNQPQHF

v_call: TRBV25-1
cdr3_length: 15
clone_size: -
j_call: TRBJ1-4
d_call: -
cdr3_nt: TGTGCCAGCAGTGTCCTCCGGGGCGGAGGAGAAAAACTGTTTTTT
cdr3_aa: CASSVLRGGGEKLFF

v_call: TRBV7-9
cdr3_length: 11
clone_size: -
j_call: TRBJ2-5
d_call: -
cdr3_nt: TGTGCCAGCAGCCCATTTGAGACCCAGTACTTC
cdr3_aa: CASSPFETQYF

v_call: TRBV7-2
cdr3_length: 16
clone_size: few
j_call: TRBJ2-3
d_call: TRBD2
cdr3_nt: TGTGCCAGCAGCTCGGGACTAGCGGGGGGGCAGGATACGCAGTATTTT
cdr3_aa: CASSSGLAGGQDTQYF

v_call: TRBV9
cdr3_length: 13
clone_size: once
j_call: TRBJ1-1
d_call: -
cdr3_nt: TGTGCCAGCAGCGTAGGGTCGAACACTGAAGCTTTCTTT
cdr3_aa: CASSVGSNTEAFF

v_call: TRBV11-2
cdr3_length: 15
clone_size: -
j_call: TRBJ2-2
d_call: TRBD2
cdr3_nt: TGTGCCAGCAGCTTAGTCCGGGGGGACACCGGGGAGCTGTTTTTT
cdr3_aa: CASSLVRGDTGELFF

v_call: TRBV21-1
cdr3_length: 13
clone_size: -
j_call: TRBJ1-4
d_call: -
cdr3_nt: TGTGCCAGGATGGTACAGGGGAAGGAAAAACTGTTTTTT
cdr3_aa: CARMVQGKEKLFF

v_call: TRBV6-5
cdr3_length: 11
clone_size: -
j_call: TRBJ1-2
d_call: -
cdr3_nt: TGTGCCAGCCAAAGTGGGAGGGGCTACACCTTC
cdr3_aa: CASQSGRGYTF

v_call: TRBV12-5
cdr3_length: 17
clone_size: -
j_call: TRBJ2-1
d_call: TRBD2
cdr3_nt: TGTGCTAGTGGTTTGGTACGATCGGCTAGCGGGAGTGATGAGCAGTTCTTC
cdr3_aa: CASGLVRSASGSDEQFF

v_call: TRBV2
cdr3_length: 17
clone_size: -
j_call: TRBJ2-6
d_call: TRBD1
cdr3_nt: TGTGCCAGCAGTCCAGACAGGGATTACTCTGGGGCCAACGTCCTGACTTTC
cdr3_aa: CASSPDRDYSGANVLTF

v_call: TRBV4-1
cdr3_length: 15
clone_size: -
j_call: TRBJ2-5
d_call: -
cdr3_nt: TGCGCCAGCAGCCCCTCGGACCCTGGGAGAGAGACCCAGTACTTC
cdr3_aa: CASSPSDPGRETQYF

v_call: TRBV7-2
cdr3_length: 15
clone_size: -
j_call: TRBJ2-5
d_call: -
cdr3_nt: TGTGCCAGCAGCTTAGCCTCGGGGAACCAAGAGACCCAGTACTTC
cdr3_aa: CASSLASGNQETQYF

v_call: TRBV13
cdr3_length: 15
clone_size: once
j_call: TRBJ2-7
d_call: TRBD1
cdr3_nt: TGTGCCAGCAGCTGGGGACAGGGGGGGTCCTACGAGCAGTACTTC
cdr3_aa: CASSWGQGGSYEQYF

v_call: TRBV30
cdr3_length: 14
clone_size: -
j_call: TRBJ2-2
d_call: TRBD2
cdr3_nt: TGTGCCTGGAGTTTTGGGGGGGGACGCGGGGAGCTGTTTTTT
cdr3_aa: CAWSFGGGRGELFF

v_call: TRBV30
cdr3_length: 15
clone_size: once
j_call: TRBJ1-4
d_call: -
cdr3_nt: TGTGCCTGGAGTGTCAGGACTCAACCGAATGAAAAACTGTTTTTT
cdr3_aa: CAWSVRTQPNEKLFF

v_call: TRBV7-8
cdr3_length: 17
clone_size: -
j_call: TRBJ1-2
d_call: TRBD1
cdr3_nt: TGTGCCAGCAGCCCGCGAGTGAAGGACAGGGATAACTATGGCTACACCTTC
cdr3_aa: CASSPRVKDRDNYGYTF

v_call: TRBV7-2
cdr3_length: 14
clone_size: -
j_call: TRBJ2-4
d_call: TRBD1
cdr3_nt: TGTGCCAGCAGCCGGACAGGGTCCAAAAACATTCAGTACTTC
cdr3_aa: CASSRTGSKNIQYF

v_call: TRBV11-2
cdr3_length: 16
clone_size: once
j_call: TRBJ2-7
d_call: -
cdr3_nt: TGTGCCAGCAGCTCCTTAAGGGGCCGGGGGTCGTACGAGCAGTACTTC
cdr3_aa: CASSSLRGRGSYEQYF

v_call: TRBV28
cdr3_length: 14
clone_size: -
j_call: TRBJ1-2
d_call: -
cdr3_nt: TGTGCCAGCAGTTCCTCGACAGGCTACTATGGCTACACCTTC
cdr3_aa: CASSSSTGYYGYTF

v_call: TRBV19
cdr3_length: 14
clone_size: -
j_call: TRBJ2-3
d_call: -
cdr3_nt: TGTGCCAGTAGTATTCGTCAGGGTGGGGATACGCAGTATTTT
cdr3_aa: CASSIRQGGDTQYF

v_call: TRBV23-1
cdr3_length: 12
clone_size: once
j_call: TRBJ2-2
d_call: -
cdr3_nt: TGCGCCAGCAGGGCGAACACCGGGGAGCTGTTTTTT
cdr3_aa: CASRANTGELFF

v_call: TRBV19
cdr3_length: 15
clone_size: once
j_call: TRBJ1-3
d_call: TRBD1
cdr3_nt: TGTGCCAGTAGTACCCTGGGGACAGTCGGAAACACCATATATTTT
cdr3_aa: CASSTLGTVGNTIYF

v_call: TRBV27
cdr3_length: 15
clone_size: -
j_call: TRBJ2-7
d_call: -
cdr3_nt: TGTGCCAGCAGTGTATCGGGACGTCTCCGTAACGAGCAGTACTTC
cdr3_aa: CASSVSGRLRNEQYF

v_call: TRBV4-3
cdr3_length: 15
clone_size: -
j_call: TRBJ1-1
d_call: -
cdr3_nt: TGCGCCAGCAGCCAAGATCGAGGGGGGAACACTGAAGCTTTCTTT
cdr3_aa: CASSQDRGGNTEAFF

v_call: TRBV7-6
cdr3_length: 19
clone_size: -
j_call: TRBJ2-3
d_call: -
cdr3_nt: TGTGCCAGCAGCTTAGGTGGTCGTGGCGGGGGCCAAGTCACAGATACGCAGTATTTT
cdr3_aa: CASSLGGRGGGQVTDTQYF

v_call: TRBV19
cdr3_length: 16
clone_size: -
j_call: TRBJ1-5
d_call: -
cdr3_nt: TGTGCCAGTAGTAAAAACAGGGACTATAGCAATCAGCCCCAGCATTTT
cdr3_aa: CASSKNRDYSNQPQHF

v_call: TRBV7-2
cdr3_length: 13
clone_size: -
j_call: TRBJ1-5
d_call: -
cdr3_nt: TGTGCCAGCAGCGTACAGGGTACTCAGCCCCAGCATTTT
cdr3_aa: CASSVQGTQPQHF

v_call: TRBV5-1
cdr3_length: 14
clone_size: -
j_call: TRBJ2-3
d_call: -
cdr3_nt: TGCGCCAGCAGCTTGCAGCTAAACACAGATACGCAGTATTTT
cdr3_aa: CASSLQLNTDTQYF

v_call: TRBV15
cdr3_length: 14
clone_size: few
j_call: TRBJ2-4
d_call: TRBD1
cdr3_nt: TGTGCCACCAGCCCCGGACAGGGGGGAAACATTCAGTACTTC
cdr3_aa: CATSPGQGGNIQYF

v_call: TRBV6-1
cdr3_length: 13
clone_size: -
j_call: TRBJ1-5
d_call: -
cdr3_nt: TGTGCCAGCAGAGGACTGATAAATCAGCCCCAGCATTTT
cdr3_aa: CASRGLINQPQHF

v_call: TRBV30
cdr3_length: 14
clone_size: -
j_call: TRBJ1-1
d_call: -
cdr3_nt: TGTGCCTGGACTCGGGGGTTGAGCAACACTGAAGCTTTCTTT
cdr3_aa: CAWTRGLSNTEAFF

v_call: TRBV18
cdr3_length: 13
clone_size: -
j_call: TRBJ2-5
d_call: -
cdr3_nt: TGTGCCAGCTCACCCCCGAGTCAAGAGACCCAGTACTTC
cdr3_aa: CASSPPSQETQYF

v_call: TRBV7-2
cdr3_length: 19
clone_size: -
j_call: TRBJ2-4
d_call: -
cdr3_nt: TGTGCCAGCAGCTTTGGTTGGAGGCAGACCGACTTAGCCAAAAACATTCAGTACTTC
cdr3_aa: CASSFGWRQTDLAKNIQYF

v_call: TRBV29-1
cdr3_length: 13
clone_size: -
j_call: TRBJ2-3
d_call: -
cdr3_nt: TGCAGCGTTGAAGGGACAGCCCGAGATACGCAGTATTTT
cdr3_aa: CSVEGTARDTQYF

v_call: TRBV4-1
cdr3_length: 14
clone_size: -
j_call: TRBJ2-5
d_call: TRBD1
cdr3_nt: TGCGCCAGCAGCTTGACAGGGTACCAAGAGACCCAGTACTTC
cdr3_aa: CASSLTGYQETQYF

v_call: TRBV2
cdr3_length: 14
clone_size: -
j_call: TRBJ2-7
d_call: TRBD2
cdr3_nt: TGTGCCAGCAGGGGGACTAGCGGGGGTTCTGGGCAGTACTTC
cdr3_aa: CASRGTSGGSGQYF

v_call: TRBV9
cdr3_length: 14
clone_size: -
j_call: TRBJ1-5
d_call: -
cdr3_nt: TGTGCCAGCAGCGCGGACCCTTTAGGGCAGCCCCAGCATTTT
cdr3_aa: CASSADPLGQPQHF

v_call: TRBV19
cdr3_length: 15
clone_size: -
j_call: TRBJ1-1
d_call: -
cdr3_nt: TGTGCCAGTAGTCTCGAAAACTCTAGGGGAACTGAAGCTTTCTTT
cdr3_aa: CASSLENSRGTEAFF

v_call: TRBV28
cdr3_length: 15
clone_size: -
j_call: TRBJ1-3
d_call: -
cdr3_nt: TGTGCCAGCAGTTTATGGCCGGGATCTGGAAACACCATATATTTT
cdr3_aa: CASSLWPGSGNTIYF

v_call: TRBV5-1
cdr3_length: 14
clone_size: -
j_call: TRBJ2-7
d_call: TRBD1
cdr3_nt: TGCGCCAGCAGCCCGACAGGGGGCAAAACGGAGCAGTACTTC
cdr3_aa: CASSPTGGKTEQYF

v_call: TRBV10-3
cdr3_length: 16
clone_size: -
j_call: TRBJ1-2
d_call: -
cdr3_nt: TGTGCCATCAGTGAGTCCCGTTCCGGGGGCCACTATGGCTACACCTTC
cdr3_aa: CAISESRSGGHYGYTF

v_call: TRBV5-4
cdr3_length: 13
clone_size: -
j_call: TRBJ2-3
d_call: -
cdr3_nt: TGTGCCAGCAGCTTGGGGCAGACAGATACGCAGTATTTT
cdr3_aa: CASSLGQTDTQYF

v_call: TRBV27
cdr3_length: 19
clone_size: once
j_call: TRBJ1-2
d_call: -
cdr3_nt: TGTGCCAGCAGTTTACTATCTGTAGGGAGAAAGTTAGCTAACTATGGCTACACCTTC
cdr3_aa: CASSLLSVGRKLANYGYTF